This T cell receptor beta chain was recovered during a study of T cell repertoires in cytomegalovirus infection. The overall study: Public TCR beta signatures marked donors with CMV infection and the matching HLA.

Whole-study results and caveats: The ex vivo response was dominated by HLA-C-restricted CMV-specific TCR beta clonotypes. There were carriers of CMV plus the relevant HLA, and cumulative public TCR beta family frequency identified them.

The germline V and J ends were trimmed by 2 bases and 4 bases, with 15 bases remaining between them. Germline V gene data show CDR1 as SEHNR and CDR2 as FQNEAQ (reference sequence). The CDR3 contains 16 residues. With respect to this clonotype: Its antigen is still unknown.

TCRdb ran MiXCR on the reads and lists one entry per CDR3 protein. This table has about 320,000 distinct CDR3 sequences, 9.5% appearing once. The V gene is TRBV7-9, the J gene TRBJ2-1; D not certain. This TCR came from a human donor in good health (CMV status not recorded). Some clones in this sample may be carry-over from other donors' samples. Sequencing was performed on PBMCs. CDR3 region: CASSLSVQTSYNEQFF. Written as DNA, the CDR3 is TGTGCCAGCAGCTTATCGGTCCAGACTTCATACAATGAGCAGTTCTTC. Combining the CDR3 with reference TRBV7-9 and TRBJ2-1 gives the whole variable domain DTGVSQNPRHKITKRGQNVTFRCDPISEHNRLYWYRQTLGQGPEFLTYFQNEAQLEKSRLLSDRFSAERPKGSFSTLEIQRTEQGDSAMYLCASSLSVQTSYNEQFFGPGTRLTVL.